This section outlines one T cell receptor (beta chain) sequence together with its context. Its antigen is still unknown. The source of the sample is a study of T-cell reconstitution after alpha-beta-depleted transplantation in children. Trimming stripped 7 bases from V and 0 bases from J, with 12 bases between. CDR3 length: 15 amino acids. General observations from the study: T-cell numbers and diversity one year post-transplant derived largely from freshly generated T cells. It was surviving recipient T cells and thymic progenitors that gave some patients high TCRbeta diversity at day 60. Several hundred expanded graft clones reportedly were the source of alpha-beta T cells about two months after transplant.

It was with unique molecular identifiers that the TCRbeta library was prepared. Each CDR3 protein is one row after TCRdb ran MiXCR on the PCR reads. Seen here are about 440,000 distinct CDR3 sequences, around 46% observed once, and the top ten hold roughly 27%. The input for sequencing was PBMCs, taken before TCRalphabeta/CD19-depleted stem cell transplant. This TCR derives from a girl aged 2 to 9 with aplastic anemia, due to receive a stem cell transplant. The chain carries TRBV12-3 or TRBV12-4 and TRBJ2-2; D ambiguous. The CDR3 protein is CASTPGPANTGELFF. The CDR3 DNA follows: TGTGCCAGCACTCCGGGCCCCGCGAACACCGGGGAGCTGTTTTTT.